These 9 T cell receptor beta chains originate from one sample sequenced in a study of shared clonotypes between healthy human individuals. Using immunoSEQ multiplex PCR, the repertoire was profiled, and TCRdb retains in-frame clones only, with some absent. The sample holds some 2.1 million clones; 95% are singletons and the top ten take 0.13%. The sequenced sample consisted of naive CD4+ T cells sorted from blood. Documented subset: CD45RA+ positively selected. The receptor set was obtained from a man between 18 and 29 years old in good health.

CDR3 region: CASSVLEGYTGELFF. CDR3 sequence (DNA): TGTGCCAGCAGCGTGCTAGAGGGGTACACCGGGGAGCTGTTTTTT. The chain employs TRBV5-5 and TRBJ2-2, with D possibly called TRBD1 or TRBD2 (5 bases each). Trimming removed 4 bases from V and 3 bases from J, with 13 bases in between. Germline V gene lookup returns CDR1 SGHKS and CDR2 YYEKEE (reference sequence). There are 15 residues in the CDR3. The full variable domain, in which reference TRBV5-5 and TRBJ2-2 provide the parts outside the CDR3, is DAGVTQSPTHLIKTRGQQVTLRCSPISGHKSVSWYQQVLGQGPQFIFQYYEKEERGRGNFPDRFSARQFPNYSSELNVNALLLGDSALYLCASSVLEGYTGELFFGEGSRLTVL.

The gene calls are TRBV11-2 and TRBJ1-2; weak D call: TRBD1 (5 bases). The CDR3 contains 12 residues. Germline assignment: CDR1 SGHAT and CDR2 FQNNGV. Deletions cut 5 bases from V and 8 bases from J, with 12 bases between. In nucleotides, the CDR3 is TGTGCCAGCAGCCACCGGGGGGGAGGCTACACCTTC. Amino acids: CASSHRGGGYTF.

This clone appeared once. The chain employs TRBV6-1 and TRBJ2-7; D is possibly TRBD1 (5 bases). Germline V gene sequence: CDR1 MNHNS, CDR2 SASEGT. The ends were cut back, 8 bases at V and 0 bases at J, with 17 bases in the middle. CDR3 length: 15 amino acids. This chain's CDR3 is CASQLEKGPSYEQYF. The CDR3 DNA reads TGTGCCAGCCAACTGGAAAAGGGGCCCTCCTACGAGCAGTACTTC.

On this clone itself: This same CDR3 is encoded by further DNA sequences in the sample. CDR3 protein: CAWSASGNTIYF. The DNA of the CDR3 is TGTGCCTGGAGTGCCTCGGGAAACACCATATATTTT. This rearrangement joins TRBV30 to TRBJ1-3; unclear D gene. Germline CDR1 is GTSNPN and CDR2 is SVGIG (reference sequence). The CDR3 has 12 amino acids. Trimming took 1 base from V and 4 from J, leaving 5 bases between them. The full variable domain, in which reference TRBV30 and TRBJ1-3 provide the parts outside the CDR3, is SQTIHQWPATLVQPVGSPLSLECTVEGTSNPNLYWYRQAAGRGLQLLFYSVGIGQISSEVPQNLSASRPQDRQFILSSKKLLLSDSGFYLCAWSASGNTIYFGEGSWLTVV.

The chain carries TRBV5-1 and TRBJ2-3, with D possibly being TRBD2 (6 bases). The V and J ends lost 0 bases and 0 bases respectively, with 11 bases between them. CDR3 size: 16 residues. CDR1 is SGHRS, CDR2 YFSETQ, per germline. CDR3 nucleotides: TGCGCCAGCAGCTTGGTGGCAGCGGGCAGCACAGATACGCAGTATTTT. It encodes CASSLVAAGSTDTQYF.

The table lists this clone with a count of one. The chain links TRBV5-6 to TRBJ2-1; 7 bases are shared with TRBD1. CDR3 length: 18 residues. The germline CDR1 and CDR2 sequences are SGHDT and YYEEEE. Trimming cost V 0 bases and J 4 bases; bases outside gene matches: 13. Here the CDR3 DNA reads TGTGCCAGCAGCTTGGCGAGTGGGGACAGCTCCTGGTACAATGAGCAGTTCTTC. Translated, it gives CASSLASGDSSWYNEQFF.

The V and J genes are TRBV15 and TRBJ1-1; D not resolved. CDR1 and CDR2 (germline): LNHNV, YYDKDF (reference sequence). V lost 0 bases to trimming and J lost 1 base, with 9 bases between them. This CDR3 contains 15 residues. The CDR3 reads CATSRDRKGNTEAFF. As DNA, the CDR3 is TGTGCCACCAGCAGAGATCGTAAGGGGAACACTGAAGCTTTCTTT.

This clone is a singleton in its sample. This chain uses TRBV6-5 with TRBJ1-1, with 8 bases that match TRBD1. V was clipped by 2 bases and J by 5 bases; unmatched bases: 7. This CDR3 is built from 15 residues. Germline lookup yields CDR1 MNHEY and CDR2 SVGAGI. CDR3: CASSYRGTGGTEAFF. CDR3 in DNA: TGTGCCAGCAGTTACAGGGGGACAGGAGGGACTGAAGCTTTCTTT.

The CDR3 DNA reads as TGTGCCAGCAGCTTATACGGGACAGAGCGGAGCGGGGAGCTGTTTTTT. Its translation is CASSLYGTERSGELFF. The chain uses TRBV11-2 and TRBJ2-2; 7 bases line up with TRBD1. The CDR3 totals 16 residues. The V gene's germline CDR1 is SGHAT and CDR2 FQNNGV. Trimming removed 2 bases from V and 7 bases from J; junction bases left unmatched: 10.